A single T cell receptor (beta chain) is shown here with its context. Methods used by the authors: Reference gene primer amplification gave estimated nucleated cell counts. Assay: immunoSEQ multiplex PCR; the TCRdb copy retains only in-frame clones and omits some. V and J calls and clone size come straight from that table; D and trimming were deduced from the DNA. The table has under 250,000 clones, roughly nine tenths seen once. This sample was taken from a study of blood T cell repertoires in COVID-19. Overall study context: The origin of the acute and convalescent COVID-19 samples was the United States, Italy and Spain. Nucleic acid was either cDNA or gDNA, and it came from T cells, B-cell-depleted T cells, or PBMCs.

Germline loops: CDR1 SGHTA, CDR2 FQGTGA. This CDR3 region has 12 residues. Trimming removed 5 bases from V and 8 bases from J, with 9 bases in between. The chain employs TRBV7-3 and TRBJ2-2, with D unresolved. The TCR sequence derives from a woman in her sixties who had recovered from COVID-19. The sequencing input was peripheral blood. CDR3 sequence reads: CASSRSRGELFF. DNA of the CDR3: TGTGCCAGCAGCCGCTCGAGGGGGGAGCTGTTTTTT.